The rows below give T cell receptor beta chains drawn from one sample of a study of blood T cell repertoires in COVID-19. Only in-frame clones appear in the TCRdb table, and some are missing; sequencing was by immunoSEQ multiplex PCR. The repertoire has some 350,000 clones, about 90% of them found once; the top ten carry about 2.7%. The sample taken for sequencing was PBMCs or T cells enriched from blood (not recorded which). These receptors came from a woman in her 30s who had recovered from COVID-19. Each CDR3 is given with its conserved first and last residue. D genes are given only for firm matches. Clone size is shown for a subset of rows, as once, few, many or a class of expanded clone.

V	D	J	size	DNA	CDR3
TRBV20-1	TRBD2	TRBJ2-1	.	TGCAGTGCTAGTCATCGGTCGGGAGGGCCCTACAATGAGCAGTTCTTC	CSASHRSGGPYNEQFF
TRBV9	TRBD2	TRBJ2-3	once	TGTGCCAGCAGCGTAGGTAGCGGGGGTGGTACAGATACGCAGTATTTT	CASSVGSGGGTDTQYF
TRBV14	.	TRBJ2-7	.	TGTGCCAGCAGTCGGCAGGGGTACGAGCAGTACTTC	CASSRQGYEQYF
TRBV5-4	TRBD2	TRBJ2-7	.	TGTGCCAGCAGCATGAAGACTAGCGAGTCCTACGAGCAGTACTTC	CASSMKTSESYEQYF
TRBV7-9	TRBD1	TRBJ1-1	.	TGTGCCAGCAGTTTGCAGGGGGCGCCCACTGAAGCTTTCTTT	CASSLQGAPTEAFF
TRBV27	TRBD2	TRBJ2-7	.	TGTGCCAGCAGGAATAGCGGGGCGGGTTGGGGCGAGCAGTACTTC	CASRNSGAGWGEQYF
TRBV28	.	TRBJ2-1	.	TGTGCCACGCTCCTGCCTCGGGAATCCAATGAGCAGTTCTTC	CATLLPRESNEQFF
TRBV27	.	TRBJ2-3	.	TGTGCCTCCCGGGGTGGGCCAGATACGCAGTATTTT	CASRGGPDTQYF
TRBV5-1	.	TRBJ1-2	.	TGCGCCAGCAGCAGGGAGACGGGTTTAGATGGCTACACCTTC	CASSRETGLDGYTF
TRBV4-1	TRBD1	TRBJ1-4	.	TGCGCCAGCAGCCCGAATCAGGGGGTTCCAAATGAAAAACTGTTTTTT	CASSPNQGVPNEKLFF
TRBV28	.	TRBJ2-1	.	TGTGCCAGCAGTCCTACCACAGGGTTGGGGGTTATTTACAATGAGCAGTTCTTC	CASSPTTGLGVIYNEQFF
TRBV6-6	.	TRBJ2-7	.	TGTGCCAGCGAACCTCGGGATTCCTACGAGCAGTACTTC	CASEPRDSYEQYF
TRBV7-8	TRBD1	TRBJ1-1	.	TGTGCCAGCAGCCCGACAGGGAAGAGCGGCGCTTTCTTT	CASSPTGKSGAFF
TRBV7-2	.	TRBJ2-7	.	TGTGCCAGCAGCTTCTCCTGGGCGCCGGCAGGCGAGCAGTACTTC	CASSFSWAPAGEQYF
TRBV3-1/TRBV3-2	TRBD2	TRBJ2-7	.	TGTGCCAGCAGCCGGGGGACTAGCGGGAGGTTCGGGCAGTACTTC	CASSRGTSGRFGQYF
TRBV18	.	TRBJ2-7	.	TGTGCCAGCTCACCTTTGGAGGCCTACGAGCAGTACTTC	CASSPLEAYEQYF
TRBV9	.	TRBJ2-7	.	TGTGCCAGCAGCACCGGGACTGGGACCTACGAGCAGTACTTC	CASSTGTGTYEQYF
TRBV11-2	.	TRBJ1-3	few	TGTGCCAGCAGCTGGCAGGGAAACACCATATATTTT	CASSWQGNTIYF
TRBV19	.	TRBJ2-7	.	TGTGCCAGTAGTCTCGGGACTCCCGGCGAGCAGTACTTC	CASSLGTPGEQYF
TRBV19	.	TRBJ1-2	.	TGTGCCAGTAGTCGGCAGGGCTTCGTTGCCTATGGCTACACCTTC	CASSRQGFVAYGYTF
TRBV6-5	TRBD1	TRBJ2-7	once	TGTGCCAGCGGCCCTGACAGGGCTCGCGAGCAGTACTTC	CASGPDRAREQYF
TRBV19	TRBD2	TRBJ2-7	.	TGTGCCAGTAGTTTTAGCGGGGCTGCGTCCTACGAGCAGTACTTC	CASSFSGAASYEQYF
TRBV28	.	TRBJ1-2	.	TGTGCCAGCAGTTTGTCGGCCGCGGGGAGCTATGGCTACACCTTC	CASSLSAAGSYGYTF
TRBV2	TRBD1	TRBJ2-6	.	TGTGCCACCCGACAGGGGACTGGGGCCAACGTCCTGACTTTC	CATRQGTGANVLTF
TRBV6-5	.	TRBJ2-2	.	TGTGCCAGCAAGGGGTGGTCGAACACCGGGGAGCTGTTTTTT	CASKGWSNTGELFF
TRBV6-5	TRBD1	TRBJ1-2	.	TGTGCCAGCAGTTACTACAGGACAGGGGAATCGCATGGCTACACCTTC	CASSYYRTGESHGYTF
TRBV3-1/TRBV3-2	.	TRBJ1-6	.	TGTGCCAGCAGCCAAGATCGGGCAGGGTTGAGGCGAAGCTCCTATAATTCACCCCTCCACTTT	CASSQDRAGLRRSSYNSPLHF
TRBV3-1/TRBV3-2	.	TRBJ1-1	.	TGTGCCAGCAGCCAAGTAGGACAAAGGACGGAGCCCGAAGCTTTCTTT	CASSQVGQRTEPEAFF
TRBV20-1	TRBD2	TRBJ2-3	.	TGCAGTGCTAGTAGGGCGGGGGGCCTTTCTTTCCCTGATACGCAGTATTTT	CSASRAGGLSFPDTQYF